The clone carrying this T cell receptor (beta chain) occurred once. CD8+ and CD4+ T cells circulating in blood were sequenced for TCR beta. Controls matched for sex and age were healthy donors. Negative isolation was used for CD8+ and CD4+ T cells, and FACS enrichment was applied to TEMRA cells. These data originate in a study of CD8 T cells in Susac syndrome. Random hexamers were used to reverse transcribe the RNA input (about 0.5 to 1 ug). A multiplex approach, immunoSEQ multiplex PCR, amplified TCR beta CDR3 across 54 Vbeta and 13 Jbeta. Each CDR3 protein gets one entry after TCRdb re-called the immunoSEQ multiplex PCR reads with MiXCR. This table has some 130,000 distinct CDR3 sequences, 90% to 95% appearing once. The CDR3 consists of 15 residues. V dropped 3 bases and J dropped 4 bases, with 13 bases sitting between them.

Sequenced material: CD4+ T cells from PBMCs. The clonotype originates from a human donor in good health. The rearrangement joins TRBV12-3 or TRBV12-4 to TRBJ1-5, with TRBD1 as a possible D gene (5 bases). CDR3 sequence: CASSFWTNRNQPQHF. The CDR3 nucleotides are TGTGCCAGCAGTTTTTGGACGAACAGGAATCAGCCCCAGCATTTT.